This TCR beta chain was observed in a study of T cell responses to AZD1222 COVID-19 vaccine. Whole-study results and caveats: Spike-specific TCR breadth and depth rose after two AZD1222 doses. Spike-wide vaccine-associated CD4 TCRs dominated at 160-218 and 743-854. Donors were largely white British and mainly female; clonal diversity was possibly underestimated.

This CDR3 has 14 residues. With V trimmed by 3 bases and J by 9 bases, 8 bases remained unmatched. Germline-derived CDR1 and CDR2 are MGHRA and YSYEKL. A remark on this clone: No antigen is known for it.

The method was immunoSEQ multiplex PCR; TCRdb's version includes in-frame clones alone and lacks a portion of them. The sample lists about 270,000 clones; 90% to 95% were seen once. The sequencing here drew on peripheral blood, taken 28 days after the second AZD1222 dose. This TCR came from an adult who received the AZD1222 COVID-19 vaccine. This chain uses TRBV4-1 with TRBJ2-1, with TRBD2 identical over 7 bases. CDR3 protein: CASSQGGRATEQFF. For the CDR3, the DNA is TGCGCCAGCAGCCAGGGGGGGAGGGCGACTGAGCAGTTCTTC.